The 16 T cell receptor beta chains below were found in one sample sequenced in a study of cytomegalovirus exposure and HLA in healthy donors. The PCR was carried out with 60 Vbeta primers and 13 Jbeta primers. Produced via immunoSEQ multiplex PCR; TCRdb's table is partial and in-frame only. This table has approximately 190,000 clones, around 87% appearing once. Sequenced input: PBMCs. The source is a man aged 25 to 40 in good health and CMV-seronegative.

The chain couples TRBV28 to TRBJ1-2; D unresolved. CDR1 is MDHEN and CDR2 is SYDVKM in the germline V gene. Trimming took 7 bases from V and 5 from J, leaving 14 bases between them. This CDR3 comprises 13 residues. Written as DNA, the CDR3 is TGTGCCAGCACCATGGTCCCGAGATATGGCTACACCTTC. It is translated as CASTMVPRYGYTF.

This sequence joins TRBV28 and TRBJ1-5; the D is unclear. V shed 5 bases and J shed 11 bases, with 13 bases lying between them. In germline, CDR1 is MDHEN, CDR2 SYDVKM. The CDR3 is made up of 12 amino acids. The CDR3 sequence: CASSLVPRAQHF. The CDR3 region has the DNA TGTGCCAGCAGTCTCGTCCCTAGAGCCCAGCATTTT. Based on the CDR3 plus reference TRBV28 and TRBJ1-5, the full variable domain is DVKVTQSSRYLVKRTGEKVFLECVQDMDHENMFWYRQDPGLGLRLIYFSYDVKMKEKGDIPEGYSVSREKKERFSLILESASTNQTSMYLCASSLVPRAQHFGDGTRLSIL.

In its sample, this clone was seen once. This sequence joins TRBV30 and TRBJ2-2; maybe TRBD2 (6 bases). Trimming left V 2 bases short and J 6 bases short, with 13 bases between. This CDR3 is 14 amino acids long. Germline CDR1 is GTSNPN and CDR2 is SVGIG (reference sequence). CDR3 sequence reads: CAWSWGGDPGELFF. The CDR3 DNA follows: TGTGCCTGGAGTTGGGGCGGGGATCCCGGGGAGCTGTTTTTT.

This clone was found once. The CDR3 coding sequence is TGTGCCAGCAGTTACAGGCGGGGGAACACCGGGGAGCTGTTTTTT. It translates to CASSYRRGNTGELFF. The chain uses TRBV6-5 and TRBJ2-2; the D gene is possibly TRBD2 (6 bases). Germline values: CDR1 MNHEY, CDR2 SVGAGI. V shed 2 bases and J shed 1 base, with 8 bases lying between them. This CDR3 has 15 amino acids.

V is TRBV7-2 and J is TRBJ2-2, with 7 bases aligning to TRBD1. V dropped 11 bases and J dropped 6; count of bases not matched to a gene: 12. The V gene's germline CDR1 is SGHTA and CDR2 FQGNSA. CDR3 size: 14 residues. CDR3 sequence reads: CACRQGAWAGELFF. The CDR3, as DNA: TGTGCCTGTAGACAGGGCGCTTGGGCCGGGGAGCTGTTTTTT. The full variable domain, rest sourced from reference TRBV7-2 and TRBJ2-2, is GAGVSQSPSNKVTEKGKDVELRCDPISGHTALYWYRQSLGQGLEFLIYFQGNSAPDKSGLPSDRFSAERTGGSVSTLTIQRTQQEDSAVYLCACRQGAWAGELFFGEGSRLTVL.

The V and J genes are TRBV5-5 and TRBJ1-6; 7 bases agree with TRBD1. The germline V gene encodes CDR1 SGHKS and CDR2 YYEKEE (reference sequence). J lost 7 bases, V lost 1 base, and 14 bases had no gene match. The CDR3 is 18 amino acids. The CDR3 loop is CASSLLSPGQIINSPLHF. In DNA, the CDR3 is TGTGCCAGCAGCTTGCTGAGCCCGGGACAGATAATAAATTCACCCCTCCACTTT.

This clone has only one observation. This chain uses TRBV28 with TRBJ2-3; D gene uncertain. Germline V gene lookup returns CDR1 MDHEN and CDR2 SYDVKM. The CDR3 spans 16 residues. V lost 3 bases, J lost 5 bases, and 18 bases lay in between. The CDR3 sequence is CASSFRPETPEDTQYF. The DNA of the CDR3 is TGTGCCAGCAGTTTTCGTCCAGAAACGCCAGAAGATACGCAGTATTTT. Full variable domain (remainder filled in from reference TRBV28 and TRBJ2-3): DVKVTQSSRYLVKRTGEKVFLECVQDMDHENMFWYRQDPGLGLRLIYFSYDVKMKEKGDIPEGYSVSREKKERFSLILESASTNQTSMYLCASSFRPETPEDTQYFGPGTRLTVL.

The CDR3 protein is CATSLRQGVNYEQYF. The CDR3 coding sequence is TGTGCCACCAGCCTTAGACAGGGAGTAAACTACGAGCAGTACTTC. This sequence joins TRBV15 and TRBJ2-7, with TRBD1 matching over 7 bases. Germline assignment: CDR1 LNHNV and CDR2 YYDKDF (reference sequence). The CDR3 sequence is 15 residues long. J was trimmed by 3 bases and V by 5 bases; bases with no gene match: 10.

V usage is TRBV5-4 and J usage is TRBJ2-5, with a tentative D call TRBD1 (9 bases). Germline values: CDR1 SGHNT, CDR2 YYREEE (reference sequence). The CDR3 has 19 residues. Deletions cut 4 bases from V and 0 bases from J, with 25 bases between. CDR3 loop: CASSPQGAWRGAHQETQYF. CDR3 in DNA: TGTGCCAGCAGCCCACAGGGGGCATGGCGGGGGGCTCACCAAGAGACCCAGTACTTC. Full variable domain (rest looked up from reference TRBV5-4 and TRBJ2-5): ETGVTQSPTHLIKTRGQQVTLRCSSQSGHNTVSWYQQALGQGPQFIFQYYREEENGRGNFPPRFSGLQFPNYSSELNVNALELDDSALYLCASSPQGAWRGAHQETQYFGPGTRLLVL.

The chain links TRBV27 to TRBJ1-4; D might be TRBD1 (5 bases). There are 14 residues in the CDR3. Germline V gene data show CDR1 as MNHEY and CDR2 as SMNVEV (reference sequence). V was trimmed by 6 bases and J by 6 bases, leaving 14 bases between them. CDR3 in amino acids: CASREGAVDEKLFF. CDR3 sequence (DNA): TGTGCCAGCAGGGAAGGGGCTGTAGATGAAAAACTGTTTTTT.

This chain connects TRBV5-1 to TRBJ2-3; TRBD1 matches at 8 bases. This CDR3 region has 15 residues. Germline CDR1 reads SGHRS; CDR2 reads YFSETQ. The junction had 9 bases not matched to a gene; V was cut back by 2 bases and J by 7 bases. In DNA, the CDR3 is TGCGCCAGCAGCTTCGACAGGGGTCCTCACAATACGCAGTATTTT. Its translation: CASSFDRGPHNTQYF.

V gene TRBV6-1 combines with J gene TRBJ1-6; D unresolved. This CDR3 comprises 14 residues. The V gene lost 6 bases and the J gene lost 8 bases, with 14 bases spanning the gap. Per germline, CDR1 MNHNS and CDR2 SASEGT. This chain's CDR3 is CASSPQVLYSPLHF. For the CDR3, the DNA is TGTGCCAGCAGCCCCCAGGTCCTCTATTCACCCCTCCACTTT.

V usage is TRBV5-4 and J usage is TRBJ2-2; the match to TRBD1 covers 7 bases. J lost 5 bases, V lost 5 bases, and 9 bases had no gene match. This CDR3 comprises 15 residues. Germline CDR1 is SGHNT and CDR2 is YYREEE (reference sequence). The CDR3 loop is CASRPIGGRTGELFF. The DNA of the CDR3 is TGTGCCAGCAGGCCCATAGGGGGCCGGACCGGGGAGCTGTTTTTT.

The CDR3 nucleotides are TGTGCCAGTAGTACCGGGACAGGGCATGGACAGCCCCAGCATTTT. This sequence encodes CASSTGTGHGQPQHF. The chain carries TRBV19 and TRBJ1-5, with 9 bases aligning to TRBD1. J lost 7 bases, V lost 4 bases, and 8 bases had no gene match. Germline CDR1 and CDR2: LNHDA and SQIVND (reference sequence). This CDR3 region has 15 residues. The full variable domain, completed using reference TRBV19 and TRBJ1-5, is DGGITQSPKYLFRKEGQNVTLSCEQNLNHDAMYWYRQDPGQGLRLIYYSQIVNDFQKGDIAEGYSVSREKKESFPLTVTSAQKNPTAFYLCASSTGTGHGQPQHFGDGTRLSIL.

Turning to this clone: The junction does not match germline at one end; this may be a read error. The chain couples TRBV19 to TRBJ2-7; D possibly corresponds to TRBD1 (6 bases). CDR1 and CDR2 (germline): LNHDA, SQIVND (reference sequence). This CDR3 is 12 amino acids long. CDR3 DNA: TGTGCCAGCGGACAGAGCTCCTACGAGCAGTACTTT. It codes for CASGQSSYEQYF.

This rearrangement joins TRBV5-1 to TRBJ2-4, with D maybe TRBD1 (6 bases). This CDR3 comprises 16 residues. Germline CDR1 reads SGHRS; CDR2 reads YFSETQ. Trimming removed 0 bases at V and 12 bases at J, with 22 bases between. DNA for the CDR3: TGCGCCAGCAGCTTGGGATCGCTACAGGGAGAAAGGAGTCAGTACTTC. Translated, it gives CASSLGSLQGERSQYF.